Listed here are 24 T cell receptor beta chains from one sample, sequenced in a study of blood T cells in healthy people across ages. The second PCR ran about 6 to 12 cycles with a sample-barcoded 5' primer and J-beta primers. TCRdb redid the calling of the 5' RACE reads with MiXCR, one entry per CDR3 protein. The sample lists about 680,000 distinct CDR3 sequences; approximately 49% were seen once. Material for sequencing was blood. All receptors derive from a woman in her fifties or sixties in good health.

The chain combines TRBV7-2 with TRBJ2-7, with D unclear. The CDR3 spans 13 residues. Germline lookup yields CDR1 SGHTA and CDR2 FQGNSA. V lost 0 bases and J 5 bases, leaving 8 bases between the germline ends. CDR3 sequence (DNA): TGTGCCAGCAGCTTAGCGTTTTTAGACGAGCAGTACTTC. Its translation is CASSLAFLDEQYF.

The chain's CDR3 is CASSQAGQGHYEQYF. The CDR3 region has the DNA TGTGCCAGCAGCCAAGCGGGGCAGGGGCACTACGAGCAGTACTTC. The chain is built from TRBV14 and TRBJ2-7; possibly TRBD1 for D (6 bases). From germline, CDR1 is SGHDN and CDR2 FVKESK. CDR3 length: 15 residues. With 1 base removed from V and 3 bases from J, the gap between germline ends came to 13 bases.

This chain uses TRBV12-3 or TRBV12-4 with TRBJ2-3; 8 positions match TRBD2. V shed 4 bases and J 15 bases; nucleotides not matched to a gene: 21. The CDR3 spans 16 residues. The CDR3 here is CASSYDESGSTDTEYF. In DNA, the CDR3 is TGTGCCAGCAGTTACGATGAAAGCGGGAGCACAGATACGGAATATTTT.

The rearrangement uses TRBV4-2 and TRBJ2-1; maybe TRBD2 (5 bases). The CDR3 loop spans 17 amino acids. V was cut by 3 bases and J by 0 bases, with 15 bases left in between. The germline V gene has CDR1 LGHNA and CDR2 YNFKEQ. CDR3 in amino acids: CASSQRSSGISYNEQFF. CDR3 DNA: TGTGCCAGCAGCCAGCGATCTTCCGGGATCTCCTACAATGAGCAGTTCTTC.

This clonotype appeared a single time. This chain joins TRBV10-3 and TRBJ2-5; D is perhaps TRBD2 (6 bases). The CDR3 loop spans 13 amino acids. Trimming removed 1 base from V and 5 bases from J, with 8 bases in between. Germline lookup yields CDR1 ENHRY and CDR2 SYGVKD. The CDR3 DNA sequence: TGTGCCATCAGTGAGTGGGGACTTGAGACCCAGTACTTC. This encodes CAISEWGLETQYF.

The chain recombines TRBV5-1 with TRBJ2-7; D is undetermined. The CDR3 spans 17 residues. CDR1 SGHRS and CDR2 YFSETQ come from the germline V gene. Trimming removed 0 bases from V and 1 base from J, with 17 bases in between. DNA for the CDR3: TGCGCCAGCAGCTTGGAGGGCATTGCTCGCCCTTCCTACGAGCAGTACTTC. Protein sequence: CASSLEGIARPSYEQYF. The entire variable domain, with the rest obtained from reference TRBV5-1 and TRBJ2-7, is as follows: KAGVTQTPRYLIKTRGQQVTLSCSPISGHRSVSWYQQTPGQGLQFLFEYFSETQRNKGNFPGRFSGRQFSNSRSEMNVSTLELGDSALYLCASSLEGIARPSYEQYFGPGTRLTVT.

V usage is TRBV4-3 and J usage is TRBJ2-3; D possibly uses TRBD1 or TRBD2 (5 bases each). The CDR3 spans 13 residues. V shed 0 bases and J shed 5 bases, with 6 bases lying between them. The germline CDR1 and CDR2 sequences are LGHNA and YSLEER. Here the CDR3 DNA reads TGCGCCAGCAGCCAAGATGGGGGAGATACGCAGTATTTT. It encodes CASSQDGGDTQYF.

In DNA, the CDR3 is TGCAGTGCTAGAGAGGCAAAGGGTCCCTCTGGGGCCAACGTCCTGACTTTC. Protein product: CSAREAKGPSGANVLTF. The J gene is TRBJ2-6, the V gene TRBV20-1; D is unclear. Germline CDR1 DFQATT, CDR2 SNEGSKA (reference sequence). Deletions cut 0 bases from V and 0 bases from J, with 12 bases between. The CDR3 runs 17 residues.

The chain carries TRBV6-2 or TRBV6-3 and TRBJ2-1; a possible D gene is TRBD2 (6 bases). V lost 0 bases and J 6 bases, leaving 15 bases between the germline ends. The CDR3 is 16 residues long. Per the germline V gene, CDR1 is MNHEY and CDR2 is SVGEGT. Here the CDR3 reads CASSYSIWFGGNEQFF. The CDR3 DNA reads as TGTGCCAGCAGTTACTCGATTTGGTTCGGGGGCAATGAGCAGTTCTTC.

This clonotype turned up a few times. The chain couples TRBV7-9 to TRBJ2-4, with unresolved D. CDR1 is SEHNR and CDR2 is FQNEAQ in the germline V gene (reference sequence). Trimming left V 3 bases short and J 7 bases short, with 7 bases between. There are 12 residues in the CDR3. CDR3 DNA sequence: TGTGCCAGCAGCTTTGACACCAACATTCAGTACTTC. As protein: CASSFDTNIQYF.

The rearrangement links TRBV12-3 or TRBV12-4 to TRBJ1-6; weak D call: TRBD1 (5 bases). The CDR3 sequence is 16 residues long. The V end was cut by 5 bases, the J end by 6 bases, with 17 bases between. The CDR3 bases are TGTGCCAGCAGTCCCCGCCGGGACGCCAGTAATTCACCCCTCCACTTT. Residues: CASSPRRDASNSPLHF.

This clonotype has just a few counts. The V and J genes are TRBV20-1 and TRBJ2-1; D is uncertain. The CDR3 has 10 amino acids. The germline CDR1 and CDR2 sequences are DFQATT and SNEGSKA (reference sequence). Trimming took 8 bases from V and 7 from J, leaving 9 bases between them. The CDR3 reads CSLVGNEQFF. CDR3 DNA: TGCAGTCTTGTGGGGAATGAGCAGTTCTTC.

J is TRBJ1-1 and V is TRBV2; TRBD1 is a possible D gene (6 bases). Looked up from germline, CDR1 is SNHLY and CDR2 is FYNNEI. The CDR3 is 14 amino acids. V gave up 5 bases and J gave up 6 bases, with 16 bases separating them. In nucleotides, the CDR3 is TGTGCCAGCAGTCTTGGGACATCTGTTTCTGAAGCTTTCTTT. Protein: CASSLGTSVSEAFF.

The chain joins TRBV10-3 to TRBJ1-2; TRBD1 matches 9 bases. The CDR3 has 15 amino acids. V lost 10 bases to trimming and J lost 2 bases; unmatched junction nucleotides: 11. Germline CDR1 and CDR2: ENHRY and SYGVKD. The CDR3 spells CATGQGITENYGYTF. In nucleotides, the CDR3 is TGTGCCACGGGACAGGGCATTACGGAGAACTATGGCTACACCTTC.

This clonotype showed up just a few times. This sequence joins TRBV2 and TRBJ2-1; tentatively, D is TRBD1 or TRBD2 (5 bases each). V was clipped by 4 bases and J by 3 bases, with 10 bases between them. Germline V gives CDR1 SNHLY, CDR2 FYNNEI. The CDR3 is 14 amino acids. CDR3 sequence: CASSGQGRYNEQFF. The CDR3 DNA reads as TGTGCCAGCAGTGGTCAGGGACGCTACAATGAGCAGTTCTTC.

The gene calls are TRBV5-1 and TRBJ2-3; no clear D. The CDR3 contains 15 residues. Germline V CDR1 and CDR2: SGHRS, YFSETQ. The V and J ends lost 4 bases and 1 base respectively, with 13 bases between them. CDR3: CASSPRPTRTDTQYF. The DNA of the CDR3 is TGCGCCAGCAGCCCACGCCCCACCCGCACAGATACGCAGTATTTT.

In this sample, this clonotype turned up a few times. This rearrangement joins TRBV20-1 to TRBJ2-5; TRBD2 is a possible D gene (5 bases). Trimming took off 2 bases at V and 1 base at J, with 14 bases between the two ends. Germline V lookup: CDR1 DFQATT, CDR2 SNEGSKA (reference sequence). The CDR3 runs to 15 residues. CDR3 bases: TGCAGTGCTAGACAACTAGGTTGGCCCCAAGAGACCCAGTACTTC. Its protein product is CSARQLGWPQETQYF.

With regard to this clonotype: Mismatch with germline at one junction end may stem from a read error. V and J are TRBV3-1 and TRBJ2-7, with 12 bases fitting TRBD1. This CDR3 region has 18 residues. Germline CDR1 LGHDT, CDR2 YNNKEL (reference sequence). The DNA for the CDR3 is TGTGCCGGCAGCGCCCACCCGGGACAGGGGGCGCGATCCTACGAGCAGTACTTC. Protein: CAGSAHPGQGARSYEQYF.

This chain links TRBV6-2 or TRBV6-3 with TRBJ2-1; maybe TRBD2 (6 bases). CDR1 MNHEY and CDR2 SVGEGT come from the germline V gene. V lost 4 bases and J 13 bases, leaving 26 bases between the germline ends. The CDR3 is made up of 16 amino acids. The CDR3 nucleotides read TGTGCCAGCAGTTCCGGGACGGGGGTTACTGGGGAGACCCAGTTCTTC. Translating gives CASSSGTGVTGETQFF.

Comment on this clonotype: Possible read error: a much larger clone is one base away. The rearrangement uses TRBV20-1 and TRBJ2-1; TRBD1 agrees at 10 bases. The end of the DNA is better explained by TRBJ2-7, so the J call may be wrong. The CDR3 totals 15 residues. Looked up from germline, CDR1 is DFQATT and CDR2 is SNEGSKA (reference sequence). The CDR3 DNA reads as TGCAGTGCTAGCTCCGGGACAGGGGTCTACAATGAGCAGTACTTC. This translates into CSASSGTGVYNEQYF.

In its sample, this clonotype was seen many times. The chain couples TRBV5-1 to TRBJ2-1; D not resolved. The V gene's germline CDR1 is SGHRS and CDR2 YFSETQ. V was trimmed by 9 bases and J by 3 bases, leaving 10 bases between them. CDR3 size: 12 residues. The CDR3 DNA sequence: TGCGCCACCCGGCCCAACTACAATGAGCAGTTCTTC. Translating gives CATRPNYNEQFF.

The V gene is TRBV7-3, the J gene TRBJ2-5; a weak D match, TRBD2 (5 bases). The length of the CDR3 is 13 residues. Trimming left V 6 bases short and J 2 bases short, with 10 bases between. Germline assignment: CDR1 SGHTA and CDR2 FQGTGA. CDR3 protein: CASSSGIQETQYF. The CDR3 region has the DNA TGTGCCAGCAGTTCCGGGATTCAAGAGACCCAGTACTTC.

This clonotype was observed a few times. The chain uses TRBV20-1 and TRBJ2-1; TRBD2 aligns across 14 bases. The germline CDR1 and CDR2 sequences are DFQATT and SNEGSKA (reference sequence). The CDR3 has 15 residues. Unmatched junction bases numbered 6, after V lost 6 bases and J lost 5 bases. The CDR3 sequence: CSAPGLAGVDNEQFF. CDR3 coding DNA: TGCAGTGCACCGGGACTAGCGGGAGTAGACAATGAGCAGTTCTTC.

This clonotype was detected ten times or more. The rearrangement joins TRBV20-1 to TRBJ2-5; possibly TRBD1 or TRBD2 for D (6 bases each). Germline loops: CDR1 DFQATT, CDR2 SNEGSKA (reference sequence). The CDR3 is 14 amino acids. V was trimmed by 5 bases and J by 5 bases, leaving 18 bases between them. The chain's CDR3 is CSAGRTDRIETQYF. As DNA, the CDR3 is TGCAGTGCTGGGAGGACAGACAGGATCGAGACCCAGTACTTC.